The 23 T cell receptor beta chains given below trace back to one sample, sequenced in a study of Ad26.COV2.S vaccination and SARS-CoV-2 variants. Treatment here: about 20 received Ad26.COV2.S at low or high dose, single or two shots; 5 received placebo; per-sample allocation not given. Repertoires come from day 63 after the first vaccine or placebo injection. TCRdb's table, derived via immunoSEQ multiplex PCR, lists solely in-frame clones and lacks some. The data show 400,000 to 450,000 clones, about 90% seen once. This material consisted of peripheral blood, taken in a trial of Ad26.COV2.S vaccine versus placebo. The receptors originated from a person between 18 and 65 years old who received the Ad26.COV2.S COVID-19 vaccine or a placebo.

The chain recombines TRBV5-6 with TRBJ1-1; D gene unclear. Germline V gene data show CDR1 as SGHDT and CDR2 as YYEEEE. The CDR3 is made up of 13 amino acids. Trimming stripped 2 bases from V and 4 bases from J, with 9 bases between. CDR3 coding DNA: TGTGCCAGCAGCTTATCGTCGGGCACTGAAGCTTTCTTT. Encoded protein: CASSLSSGTEAFF.

CDR3 bases: TGTGCCAGTAGTATAAGCGTGACCCACAATGAGCAGTTCTTC. It yields the protein CASSISVTHNEQFF. This chain joins TRBV19 and TRBJ2-1; D not certain. The V and J ends lost 2 bases and 5 bases respectively, with 10 bases between them. CDR1 and CDR2 from the germline V gene are LNHDA and SQIVND (reference sequence). CDR3 length: 14 amino acids.

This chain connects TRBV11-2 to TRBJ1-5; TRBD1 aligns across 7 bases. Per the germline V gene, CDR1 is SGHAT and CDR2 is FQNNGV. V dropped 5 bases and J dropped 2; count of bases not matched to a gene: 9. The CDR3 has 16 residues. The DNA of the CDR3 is TGTGCCAGCAGCCCATCAACAGGGGTCGGCAATCAGCCCCAGCATTTT. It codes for CASSPSTGVGNQPQHF.

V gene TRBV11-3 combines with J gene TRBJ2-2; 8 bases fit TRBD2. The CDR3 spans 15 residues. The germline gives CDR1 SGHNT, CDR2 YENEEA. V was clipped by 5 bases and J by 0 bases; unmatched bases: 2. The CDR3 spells CASSPGLANTGELFF. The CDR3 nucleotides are TGTGCCAGCAGCCCGGGACTAGCGAACACCGGGGAGCTGTTTTTT. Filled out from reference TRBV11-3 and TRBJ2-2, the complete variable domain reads EAGVVQSPRYKIIEKKQPVAFWCNPISGHNTLYWYLQNLGQGPELLIRYENEEAVDDSQLPKDRFSAERLKGVDSTLKIQPAELGDSAVYLCASSPGLANTGELFFGEGSRLTVL.

The CDR3 sequence: CASSSSRANTEAFF. Written as DNA, the CDR3 is TGTGCCAGTAGTTCCTCCAGGGCGAACACTGAAGCTTTCTTT. This chain links TRBV19 with TRBJ1-1; maybe TRBD1 (5 bases). Trimming pared 5 bases from V and 1 base from J, leaving 11 bases between. CDR3 length: 14 residues. CDR1 is LNHDA, CDR2 SQIVND, per germline (reference sequence).

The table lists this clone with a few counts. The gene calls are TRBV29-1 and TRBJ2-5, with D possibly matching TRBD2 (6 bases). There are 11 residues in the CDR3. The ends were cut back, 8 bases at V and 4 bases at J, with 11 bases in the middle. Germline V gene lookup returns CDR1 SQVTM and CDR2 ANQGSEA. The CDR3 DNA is TGCAGCCTGGGGCGGGGAGAGACCCAGTACTTC. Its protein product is CSLGRGETQYF.

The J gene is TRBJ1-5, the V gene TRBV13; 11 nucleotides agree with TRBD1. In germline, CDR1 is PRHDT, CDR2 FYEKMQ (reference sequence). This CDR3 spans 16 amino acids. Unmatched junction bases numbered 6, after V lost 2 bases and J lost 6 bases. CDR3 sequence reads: CASSLRRTGGRQPQHF. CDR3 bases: TGTGCCAGCAGCTTAAGGCGGACAGGGGGCCGTCAGCCCCAGCATTTT. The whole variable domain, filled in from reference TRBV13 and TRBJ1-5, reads AAGVIQSPRHLIKEKRETATLKCYPIPRHDTVYWYQQGPGQDPQFLISFYEKMQSDKGSIPDRFSAQQFSDYHSELNMSSLELGDSALYFCASSLRRTGGRQPQHFGDGTRLSIL.

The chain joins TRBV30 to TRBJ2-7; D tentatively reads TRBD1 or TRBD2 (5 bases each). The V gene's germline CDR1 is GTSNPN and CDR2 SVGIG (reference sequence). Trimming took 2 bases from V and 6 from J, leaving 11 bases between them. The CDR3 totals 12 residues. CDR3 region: CAWSISGLEQYF. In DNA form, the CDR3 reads TGTGCCTGGAGTATTTCGGGGCTCGAGCAGTACTTC.

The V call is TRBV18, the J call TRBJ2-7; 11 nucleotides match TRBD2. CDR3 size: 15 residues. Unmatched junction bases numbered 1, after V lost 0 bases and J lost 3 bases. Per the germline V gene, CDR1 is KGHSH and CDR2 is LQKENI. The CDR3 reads CASSPPGTSGYEQYF. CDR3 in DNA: TGTGCCAGCTCACCACCCGGGACTAGCGGCTACGAGCAGTACTTC.

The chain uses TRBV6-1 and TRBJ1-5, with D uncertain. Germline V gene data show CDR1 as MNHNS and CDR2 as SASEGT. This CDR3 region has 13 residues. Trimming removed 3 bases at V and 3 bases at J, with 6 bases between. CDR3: CASSEAVNQPQHF. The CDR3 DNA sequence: TGTGCCAGCAGTGAGGCAGTCAATCAGCCCCAGCATTTT.

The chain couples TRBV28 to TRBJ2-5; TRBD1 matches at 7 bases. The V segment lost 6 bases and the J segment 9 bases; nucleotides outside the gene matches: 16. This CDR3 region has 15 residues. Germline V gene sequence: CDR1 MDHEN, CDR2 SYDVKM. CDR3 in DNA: TGTGCCAGCAGCGACAGGGCGGTAGTTCGAGGGGCCCAGTACTTC. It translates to CASSDRAVVRGAQYF.

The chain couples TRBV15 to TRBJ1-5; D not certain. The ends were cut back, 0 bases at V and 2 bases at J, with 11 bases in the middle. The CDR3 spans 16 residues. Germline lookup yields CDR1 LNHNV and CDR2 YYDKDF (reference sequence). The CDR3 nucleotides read TGTGCCACCAGCAGAGATCTAGGGTCGGGCAATCAGCCCCAGCATTTT. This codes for CATSRDLGSGNQPQHF. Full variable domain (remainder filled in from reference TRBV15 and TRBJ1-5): DAMVIQNPRYQVTQFGKPVTLSCSQTLNHNVMYWYQQKSSQAPKLLFHYYDKDFNNEADTPDNFQSRRPNTSFCFLDIRSPGLGDTAMYLCATSRDLGSGNQPQHFGDGTRLSIL.

The CDR3 DNA sequence: TGTGCCAGCTGCCAGGGACAGGGGTACGGGGAGCTGTTTTTT. Protein product: CASCQGQGYGELFF. The chain uses TRBV6-2 or TRBV6-3 and TRBJ2-2, with 10 bases matching TRBD1. The CDR3 spans 14 residues. Per the germline V gene, CDR1 is MNHEY and CDR2 is SVGEGT. V lost 8 bases and J lost 7; bases outside the gene matches: 7.

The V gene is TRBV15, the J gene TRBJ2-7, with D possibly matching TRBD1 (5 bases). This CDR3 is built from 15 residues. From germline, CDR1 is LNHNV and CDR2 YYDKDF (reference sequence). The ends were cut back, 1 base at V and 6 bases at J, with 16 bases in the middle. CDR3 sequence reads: CATSRGRVEASEQYF. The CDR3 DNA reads TGTGCCACCAGCAGAGGCAGGGTTGAAGCGTCCGAGCAGTACTTC.

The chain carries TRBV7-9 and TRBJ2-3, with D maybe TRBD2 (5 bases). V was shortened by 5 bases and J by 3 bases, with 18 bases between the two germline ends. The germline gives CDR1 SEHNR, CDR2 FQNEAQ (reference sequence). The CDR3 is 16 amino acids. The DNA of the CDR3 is TGTGCCAGCAGCGCCCTGGGGAGCGGCCTTACAGATACGCAGTATTTT. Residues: CASSALGSGLTDTQYF.

CDR3 nucleotide sequence: TGTGCCAGCAGCTTACGGGCAGGGAGGAATGTCGAGCAGTACTTC. Amino acid sequence: CASSLRAGRNVEQYF. The chain carries TRBV13 and TRBJ2-7; TRBD2 is a possible D gene (6 bases). CDR1 PRHDT and CDR2 FYEKMQ come from the germline V gene (reference sequence). V was trimmed by 2 bases and J by 6 bases, leaving 17 bases between them. This CDR3 comprises 15 residues.

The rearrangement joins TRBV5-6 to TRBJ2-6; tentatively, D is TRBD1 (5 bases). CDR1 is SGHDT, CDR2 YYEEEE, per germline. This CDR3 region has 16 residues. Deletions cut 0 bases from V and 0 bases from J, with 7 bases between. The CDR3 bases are TGTGCCAGCAGCTTGGGCAGGGACTCTGGGGCCAACGTCCTGACTTTC. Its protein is CASSLGRDSGANVLTF.

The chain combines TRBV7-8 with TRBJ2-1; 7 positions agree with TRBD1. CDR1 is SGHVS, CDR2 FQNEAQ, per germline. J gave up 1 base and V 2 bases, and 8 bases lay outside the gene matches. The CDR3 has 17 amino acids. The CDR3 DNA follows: TGTGCCAGCAGCTTACTCCAGGGGGAAGCTTCCTACAATGAGCAGTTCTTC. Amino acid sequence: CASSLLQGEASYNEQFF.

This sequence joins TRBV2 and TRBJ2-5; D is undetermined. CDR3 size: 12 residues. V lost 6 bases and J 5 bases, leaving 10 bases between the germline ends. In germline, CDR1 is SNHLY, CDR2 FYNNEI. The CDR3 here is CASSAEMETQYF. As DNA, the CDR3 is TGTGCCAGCAGCGCCGAGATGGAGACCCAGTACTTC.

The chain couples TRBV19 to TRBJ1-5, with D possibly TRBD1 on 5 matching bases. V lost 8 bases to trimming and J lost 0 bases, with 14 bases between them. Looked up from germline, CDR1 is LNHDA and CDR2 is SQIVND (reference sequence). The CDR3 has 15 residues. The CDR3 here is CASGGLGGSNQPQHF. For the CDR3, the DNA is TGTGCCAGTGGGGGTCTTGGCGGTAGCAATCAGCCCCAGCATTTT.

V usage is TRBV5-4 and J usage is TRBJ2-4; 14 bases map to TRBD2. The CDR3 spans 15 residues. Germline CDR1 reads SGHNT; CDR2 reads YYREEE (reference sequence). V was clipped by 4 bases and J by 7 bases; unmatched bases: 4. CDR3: CASSTWTSGRNIQYF. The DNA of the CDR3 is TGTGCCAGCAGCACCTGGACTAGCGGGAGGAACATTCAGTACTTC.

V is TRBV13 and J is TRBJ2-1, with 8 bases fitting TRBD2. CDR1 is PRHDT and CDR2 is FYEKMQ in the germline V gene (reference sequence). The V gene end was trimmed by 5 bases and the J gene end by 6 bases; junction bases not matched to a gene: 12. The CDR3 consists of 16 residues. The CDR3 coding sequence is TGTGCCAGCAGCCCCCCGGGAGGGCGCGGCGTCAATGAGCAGTTCTTC. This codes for CASSPPGGRGVNEQFF.

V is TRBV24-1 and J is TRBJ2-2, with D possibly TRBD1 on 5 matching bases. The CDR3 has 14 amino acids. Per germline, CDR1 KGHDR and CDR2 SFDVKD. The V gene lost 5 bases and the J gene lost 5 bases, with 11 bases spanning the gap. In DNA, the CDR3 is TGTGCCACCAGTGGTGGGGCCTCAACCGGGGAGCTGTTTTTT. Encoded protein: CATSGGASTGELFF.